These 18 T cell receptor beta chains originate from one sample sequenced in a study of CD8 T cells in Susac syndrome. Random hexamers were used to reverse transcribe an amount of about 0.45 to 1 ug RNA. A single record per CDR3 protein comes from TCRdb applying MiXCR to the immunoSEQ multiplex PCR reads. The sample shows 80,000 to 95,000 distinct CDR3 sequences, over 85% of them seen only once. The source material was CD8+ T cells from PBMCs. The receptors shown here come from a human donor with Susac syndrome.

This chain joins TRBV29-1 and TRBJ2-7, with a weak D call TRBD2 (6 bases). V shed 7 bases and J shed 5 bases, with 18 bases lying between them. The CDR3 spans 13 residues. CDR1 is SQVTM and CDR2 is ANQGSEA in the germline V gene. CDR3 nucleotide sequence: TGCAGCGGGTCCGAGGTTAGCGGCAACGAGCAGTACTTC. This sequence encodes CSGSEVSGNEQYF.

This chain joins TRBV7-2 and TRBJ2-7, with D uncertain. Germline V gene data show CDR1 as SGHTA and CDR2 as FQGNSA. This CDR3 is 13 amino acids long. Trimming removed 1 base from V and 6 bases from J, with 10 bases in between. CDR3 loop: CASSLVTESEQYF. The CDR3 DNA sequence: TGTGCCAGCAGCTTAGTCACGGAGAGCGAGCAGTACTTC.

The chain couples TRBV5-4 to TRBJ2-5, with 10 bases that match TRBD1. The CDR3 runs to 17 residues. V lost 0 bases, J lost 4 bases, and 9 bases stayed unmatched. Germline CDR1 and CDR2: SGHNT and YYREEE (reference sequence). CDR3 sequence reads: CASSLGQGALGRETQYF. The CDR3 bases are TGTGCCAGCAGCTTGGGACAGGGGGCCCTGGGCCGAGAGACCCAGTACTTC.

This sequence joins TRBV27 and TRBJ2-4; perhaps D is TRBD1 or TRBD2 (5 bases each). From germline, CDR1 is MNHEY and CDR2 SMNVEV (reference sequence). CDR3 length: 16 residues. Deletions cut 4 bases from V and 6 bases from J, with 19 bases between. The CDR3 reads CASSSTDMLGVNIQYF. CDR3 DNA sequence: TGTGCCAGCAGTTCAACGGACATGTTGGGAGTAAACATTCAGTACTTC.

The chain recombines TRBV28 with TRBJ2-7; 8 bases agree with TRBD1. CDR1 MDHEN and CDR2 SYDVKM come from the germline V gene. The V gene end was trimmed by 6 bases and the J gene end by 1 base; junction bases not matched to a gene: 8. The CDR3 is 15 amino acids. CDR3 sequence: CASRTGQGWSYEQYF. The CDR3 DNA is TGTGCCAGCAGGACCGGACAGGGATGGTCCTACGAGCAGTACTTC.

This chain links TRBV12-3 or TRBV12-4 with TRBJ2-6; 7 bases match TRBD1. The CDR3 spans 19 residues. After removal of 0 bases from V and 0 bases from J, the junction contained 8 bases not matched to a gene. As DNA, the CDR3 is TGTGCCAGCAGTTTAGCGCGCGGACAGGACCTCTCTGGGGCCAACGTCCTGACTTTC. The encoded protein is CASSLARGQDLSGANVLTF.

In DNA form, the CDR3 reads TGTGCCAGCAGCCCCACCACAGACCCATACAGAGGAGCTTTCTTT. As protein: CASSPTTDPYRGAFF. The chain uses TRBV7-9 and TRBJ1-1; D unresolved. Trimming stripped 5 bases from V and 10 bases from J, with 23 bases between. This CDR3 spans 15 amino acids. Germline-derived CDR1 and CDR2 are SEHNR and FQNEAQ (reference sequence).

The rearrangement joins TRBV27 to TRBJ2-3; D unresolved. With 5 bases removed from V and 2 bases from J, the gap between germline ends came to 11 bases. The CDR3 sequence is 14 residues long. Germline CDR1 reads MNHEY; CDR2 reads SMNVEV (reference sequence). Here the CDR3 DNA reads TGTGCCAGCAGTGGGGATATGGACACAGATACGCAGTATTTT. Protein product: CASSGDMDTDTQYF.

The chain joins TRBV4-2 to TRBJ2-3; D not resolved. This CDR3 region has 14 residues. The germline V and J ends were trimmed by 1 base and 5 bases, with 10 bases remaining between them. Germline V gene data show CDR1 as LGHNA and CDR2 as YNFKEQ. The CDR3 is CASSQGAQRDTQYF. CDR3 sequence (DNA): TGTGCCAGCAGCCAAGGAGCTCAGCGAGATACGCAGTATTTT.

The V gene is TRBV2, the J gene TRBJ1-3; maybe TRBD1 (5 bases). This CDR3 has 13 amino acids. V gave up 10 bases and J gave up 2 bases, with 12 bases separating them. Germline CDR1 and CDR2: SNHLY and FYNNEI. The CDR3 region has the DNA TGTGCCACCTCAGGGAGTACTGGAAACACCATATATTTT. Translation gives CATSGSTGNTIYF.

The chain combines TRBV12-3 or TRBV12-4 with TRBJ2-1; D remains unclear. The CDR3 consists of 14 residues. V dropped 2 bases and J dropped 5 bases, with 10 bases sitting between them. CDR3 bases: TGTGCCAGCAGTTTATTAAGTTCGGACAATGAGCAGTTCTTC. Protein sequence: CASSLLSSDNEQFF.

The gene calls are TRBV4-3 and TRBJ2-2; D unresolved. Germline CDR1 LGHNA, CDR2 YSLEER. V shed 0 bases and J shed 1 base, with 6 bases lying between them. The CDR3 covers 15 residues. The CDR3 here is CASSQDRGNTGELFF. The CDR3 DNA sequence: TGCGCCAGCAGCCAAGATCGCGGGAACACCGGGGAGCTGTTTTTT.

J is TRBJ1-5 and V is TRBV2; 7 nucleotides align to TRBD1. The CDR3 extends over 16 amino acids. V was clipped by 6 bases and J by 3 bases; unmatched bases: 11. Per germline, CDR1 SNHLY and CDR2 FYNNEI. The DNA for the CDR3 is TGTGCCAGCAGCCAGTCGACAGGGCCATCCAATCAGCCCCAGCATTTT. It is translated as CASSQSTGPSNQPQHF.

The DNA for the CDR3 is TGTGCCTGGACCCGAGGATACACTGAAGCTTTCTTT. Translated, it gives CAWTRGYTEAFF. J is TRBJ1-1 and V is TRBV30, with D hard to call. V shed 4 bases and J shed 3 bases, with 9 bases lying between them. This CDR3 comprises 12 residues. Germline CDR1 is GTSNPN and CDR2 is SVGIG (reference sequence).

This rearrangement joins TRBV6-5 to TRBJ1-2; D is undetermined. With 6 bases removed from V and 7 bases from J, the gap between germline ends came to 9 bases. Germline V lookup: CDR1 MNHEY, CDR2 SVGAGI. This CDR3 region has 11 residues. The CDR3 loop is CASRVSGGYTF. The DNA of the CDR3 is TGTGCCAGCAGGGTTTCAGGTGGCTACACCTTC.

This clonotype appeared a single time. J is TRBJ2-3 and V is TRBV4-3; D is possibly TRBD1 (5 bases). Trimming took off 1 base at V and 0 bases at J, with 17 bases between the two ends. This CDR3 spans 18 amino acids. Germline CDR1 and CDR2: LGHNA and YSLEER. The DNA of the CDR3 is TGCGCCAGCAGCCAAGCATGGCAGGGAACCTCTAGCACAGATACGCAGTATTTT. Protein sequence: CASSQAWQGTSSTDTQYF.

Comments on this clonotype: A junction boundary mismatches the germline segment, possibly from a read error. The chain employs TRBV28 and TRBJ2-4; D is possibly TRBD1 or TRBD2 (5 bases each). Germline V gene data show CDR1 as MDHEN and CDR2 as SYDVKM. The CDR3 has 12 amino acids. DNA of the CDR3: TGTGCCAGCAGTCCGACACCTTCGGGACGCGTTTTC. This encodes CASSPTPSGRVF.

V and J are TRBV14 and TRBJ2-1, with a weak D call TRBD2 (6 bases). Trimming removed 0 bases from V and 0 bases from J, with 15 bases in between. CDR3 length: 18 residues. Per germline, CDR1 SGHDN and CDR2 FVKESK. The CDR3 DNA is TGTGCCAGCAGCCAAGATCTTTCCCTAGCGCCCTCCTACAATGAGCAGTTCTTC. Encoded protein: CASSQDLSLAPSYNEQFF.